This is a list of T cell receptor beta chains from one sample in a study of control samples from healthy donors and cancer patients. The method was immunoSEQ multiplex PCR; TCRdb's version includes in-frame clones alone and lacks a portion of them. The sample contains around 140,000 clones, roughly 90% of which appear only once. Sequenced: blood. These TCRs come from a woman aged 50 to 65 in good health. The CDR3 runs from the conserved cysteine through the conserved F or W. A D gene is named only where the DNA matches it firmly. A clone size is listed for some rows: how often the clone was seen (once, few, many), or a class if it is expanded.

d_gene: NA
abundance: NA
v_gene: TRBV6-5
j_gene: TRBJ1-2
CDR3aa: CATYPQAPIDYRYTF
CDR3nt: TGTGCCACCTACCCCCAGGCCCCAATAGATTATCGCTACACCTTC

d_gene: NA
abundance: NA
v_gene: TRBV3-1/TRBV3-2
j_gene: TRBJ1-6
CDR3aa: CASSQAGSWNSPLHF
CDR3nt: TGTGCCAGCAGCCAAGCAGGGTCCTGGAATTCACCCCTCCACTTT

d_gene: NA
abundance: NA
v_gene: TRBV27
j_gene: TRBJ1-5
CDR3aa: CASSYQAGPNQPQHF
CDR3nt: TGTGCCAGCAGTTACCAGGCAGGTCCCAATCAGCCCCAGCATTTT

d_gene: NA
abundance: NA
v_gene: TRBV29-1
j_gene: TRBJ1-2
CDR3aa: CSVEATGLGYGYTF
CDR3nt: TGCAGCGTTGAAGCTACAGGCTTAGGCTATGGCTACACCTTC

d_gene: TRBD1
abundance: NA
v_gene: TRBV11-3
j_gene: TRBJ1-1
CDR3aa: CASSAGQGRTEAFF
CDR3nt: TGTGCCAGCAGCGCGGGACAGGGGCGAACTGAAGCTTTCTTT

d_gene: TRBD1
abundance: NA
v_gene: TRBV6-2/TRBV6-3
j_gene: TRBJ1-6
CDR3aa: CASSYLKGTGDAWNSPLHF
CDR3nt: TGTGCCAGCAGTTACCTCAAAGGGACAGGGGATGCGTGGAATTCACCCCTCCACTTT

d_gene: NA
abundance: NA
v_gene: TRBV19
j_gene: TRBJ1-2
CDR3aa: CASKDTNYGYTF
CDR3nt: TGTGCCAGTAAAGACACTAACTATGGCTACACCTTC

d_gene: NA
abundance: NA
v_gene: TRBV5-4
j_gene: TRBJ1-2
CDR3aa: CASSGGNYGYTF
CDR3nt: TGTGCCAGCAGCGGGGGTAACTATGGCTACACCTTC

d_gene: TRBD1
abundance: NA
v_gene: TRBV19
j_gene: TRBJ1-1
CDR3aa: CASTRDRARTEAFF
CDR3nt: TGTGCCAGTACCAGGGACAGGGCACGGACTGAAGCTTTCTTT

d_gene: TRBD1
abundance: NA
v_gene: TRBV30
j_gene: TRBJ2-7
CDR3aa: CAWGGQGVGEQYF
CDR3nt: TGTGCCTGGGGGGGACAGGGGGTTGGCGAGCAGTACTTC

d_gene: TRBD1
abundance: NA
v_gene: TRBV12-3/TRBV12-4
j_gene: TRBJ1-5
CDR3aa: CASGGTGDQPQHF
CDR3nt: TGTGCCAGCGGGGGGACAGGAGATCAGCCCCAGCATTTT

d_gene: NA
abundance: NA
v_gene: TRBV15
j_gene: TRBJ2-1
CDR3aa: CATSRDFGDEQFF
CDR3nt: TGTGCCACCAGCAGAGATTTCGGCGATGAGCAGTTCTTC

d_gene: NA
abundance: NA
v_gene: TRBV20-1
j_gene: TRBJ2-1
CDR3aa: CSARVGMRQFF
CDR3nt: TGCAGTGCTAGAGTAGGGATGCGGCAGTTCTTC

d_gene: NA
abundance: once
v_gene: TRBV5-1
j_gene: TRBJ1-2
CDR3aa: CASTDYLKTVPGGYTF
CDR3nt: TGCGCCAGCACCGACTACCTTAAGACAGTTCCAGGTGGCTACACCTTC

d_gene: NA
abundance: NA
v_gene: TRBV28
j_gene: TRBJ1-5
CDR3aa: CASSFLSGLENQPQHF
CDR3nt: TGTGCCAGCAGTTTTTTATCTGGGCTCGAGAATCAGCCCCAGCATTTT

d_gene: TRBD1
abundance: NA
v_gene: TRBV3-1/TRBV3-2
j_gene: TRBJ2-5
CDR3aa: CASSRQNRGRGETQYF
CDR3nt: TGTGCCAGCAGTCGACAGAACAGGGGGCGTGGAGAGACCCAGTACTTC

d_gene: TRBD2
abundance: few
v_gene: TRBV6-6
j_gene: TRBJ2-7
CDR3aa: CASSSSGTVGEQYF
CDR3nt: TGTGCCAGCTCAAGTAGCGGGACCGTTGGCGAGCAGTACTTC

d_gene: NA
abundance: NA
v_gene: TRBV6-2/TRBV6-3
j_gene: TRBJ1-6
CDR3aa: CASSYLQGSSPLHF
CDR3nt: TGTGCCAGCAGTTACCTACAGGGATCTTCACCCCTCCACTTT

d_gene: TRBD1
abundance: NA
v_gene: TRBV6-1
j_gene: TRBJ2-1
CDR3aa: CASSETETGVFDEQFF
CDR3nt: TGTGCCAGCAGTGAAACGGAGACAGGGGTTTTCGATGAGCAGTTCTTC